The sequence of this TCR beta chain was determined in a study of blood T cell repertoires in COVID-19. CDR3 length equals 20 residues. V lost 2 bases, J lost 1 base, and 12 bases stayed unmatched. The germline gives CDR1 LNHDA, CDR2 SQIVND (reference sequence). This table comes from immunoSEQ multiplex PCR, and its TCRdb copy is limited to in-frame clones, with some not included. The sample holds a few hundred thousand clones, 85% to 90% seen once. Recruited during active infection, patients (from Seattle) were subsequently followed longitudinally. This TCR came from a woman in her twenties or thirties with COVID-19, enrolled during active disease. V gene TRBV19 combines with J gene TRBJ2-6; 9 positions agree with TRBD1. Input material: peripheral blood. CDR3 coding DNA: TGTGCCAGTAGTATATACCGCCTGACAGGGGGATCTTCTGGGGCCAACGTCCTGACTTTC. It encodes CASSIYRLTGGSSGANVLTF.